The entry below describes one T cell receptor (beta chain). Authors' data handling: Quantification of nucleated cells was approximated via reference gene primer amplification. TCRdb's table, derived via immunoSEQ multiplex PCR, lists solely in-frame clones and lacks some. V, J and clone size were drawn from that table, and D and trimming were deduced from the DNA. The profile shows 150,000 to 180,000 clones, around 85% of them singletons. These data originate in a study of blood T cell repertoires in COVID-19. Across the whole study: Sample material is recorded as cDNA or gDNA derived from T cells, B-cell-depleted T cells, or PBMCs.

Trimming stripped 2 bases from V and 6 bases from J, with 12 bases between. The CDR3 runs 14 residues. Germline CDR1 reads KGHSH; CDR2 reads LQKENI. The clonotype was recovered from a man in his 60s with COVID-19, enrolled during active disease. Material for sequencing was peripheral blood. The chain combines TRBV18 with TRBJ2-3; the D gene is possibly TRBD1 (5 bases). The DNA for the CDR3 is TGTGCCAGCTCACCATTCCAGGGTGGCGATACGCAGTATTTT. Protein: CASSPFQGGDTQYF.